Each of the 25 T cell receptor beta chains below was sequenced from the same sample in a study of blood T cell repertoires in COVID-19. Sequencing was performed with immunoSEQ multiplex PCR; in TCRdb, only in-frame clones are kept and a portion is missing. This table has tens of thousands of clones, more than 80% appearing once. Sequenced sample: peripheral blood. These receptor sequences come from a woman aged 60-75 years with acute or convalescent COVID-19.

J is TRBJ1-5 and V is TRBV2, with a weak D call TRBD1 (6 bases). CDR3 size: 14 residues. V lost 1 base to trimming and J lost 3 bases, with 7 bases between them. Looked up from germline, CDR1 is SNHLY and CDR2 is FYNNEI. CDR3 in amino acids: CASSEGTVNQPQHF. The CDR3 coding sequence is TGTGCCAGCAGTGAAGGGACAGTCAATCAGCCCCAGCATTTT.

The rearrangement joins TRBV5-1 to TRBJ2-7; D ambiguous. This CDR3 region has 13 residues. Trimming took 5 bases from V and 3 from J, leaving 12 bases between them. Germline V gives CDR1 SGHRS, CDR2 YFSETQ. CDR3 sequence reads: CASSVSPGYEQYV. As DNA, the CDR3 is TGCGCCAGCAGTGTGAGTCCCGGCTACGAGCAGTACGTC.

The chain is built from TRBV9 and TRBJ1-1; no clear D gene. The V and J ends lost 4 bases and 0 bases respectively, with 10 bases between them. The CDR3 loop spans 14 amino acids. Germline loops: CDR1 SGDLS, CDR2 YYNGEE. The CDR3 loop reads CASSRSPMNTEAFF. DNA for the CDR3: TGTGCCAGCAGCCGGAGCCCCATGAACACTGAAGCTTTCTTT.

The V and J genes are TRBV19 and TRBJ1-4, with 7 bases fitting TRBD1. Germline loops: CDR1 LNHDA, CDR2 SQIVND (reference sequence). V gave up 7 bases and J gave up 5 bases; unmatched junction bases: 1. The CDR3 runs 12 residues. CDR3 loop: CASKTGNEKLFF. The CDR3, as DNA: TGTGCCAGTAAGACAGGGAATGAAAAACTGTTTTTT.

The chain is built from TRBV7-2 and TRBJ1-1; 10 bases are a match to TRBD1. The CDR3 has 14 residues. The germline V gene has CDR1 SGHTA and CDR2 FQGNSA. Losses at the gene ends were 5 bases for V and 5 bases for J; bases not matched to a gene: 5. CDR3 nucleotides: TGTGCCAGCAGCATGACAGGGGGCGCGACTGAAGCTTTCTTT. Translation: CASSMTGGATEAFF.

The DNA for the CDR3 is TGCGCCAGCAGCCTTACTCGACTAGCGGGGGGGAGGTTGTACGAGCAGTACTTC. Protein product: CASSLTRLAGGRLYEQYF. The J gene is TRBJ2-7, the V gene TRBV4-3; 14 bases fit TRBD2. The CDR3 spans 18 residues. The germline V gene has CDR1 LGHNA and CDR2 YSLEER. The V segment lost 4 bases and the J segment 4 bases; nucleotides outside the gene matches: 12.

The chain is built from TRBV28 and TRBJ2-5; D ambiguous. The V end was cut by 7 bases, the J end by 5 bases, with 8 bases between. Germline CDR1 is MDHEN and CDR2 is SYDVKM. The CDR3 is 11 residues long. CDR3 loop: CASKRLETQYF. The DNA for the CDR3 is TGTGCCAGCAAGAGATTGGAGACCCAGTACTTC.

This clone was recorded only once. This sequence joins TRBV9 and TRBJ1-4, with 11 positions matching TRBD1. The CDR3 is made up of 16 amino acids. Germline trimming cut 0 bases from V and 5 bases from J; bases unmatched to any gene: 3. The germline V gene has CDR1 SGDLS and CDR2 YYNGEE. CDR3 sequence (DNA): TGTGCCAGCAGCGTAGGGACAGGGGGCACGAATGAAAAACTGTTTTTT. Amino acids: CASSVGTGGTNEKLFF. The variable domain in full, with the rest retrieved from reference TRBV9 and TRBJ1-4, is DSGVTQTPKHLITATGQRVTLRCSPRSGDLSVYWYQQSLDQGLQFLIQYYNGEERAKGNILERFSAQQFPDLHSELNLSSLELGDSALYFCASSVGTGGTNEKLFFGSGTQLSVL.

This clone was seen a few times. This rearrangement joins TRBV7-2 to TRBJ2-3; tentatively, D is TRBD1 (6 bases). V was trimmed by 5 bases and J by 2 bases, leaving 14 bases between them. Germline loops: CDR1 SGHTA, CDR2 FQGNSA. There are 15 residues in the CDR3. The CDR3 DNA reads TGTGCCAGCAGCCCTGGGGGCGCATCCACAGATACGCAGTATTTT. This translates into CASSPGGASTDTQYF.

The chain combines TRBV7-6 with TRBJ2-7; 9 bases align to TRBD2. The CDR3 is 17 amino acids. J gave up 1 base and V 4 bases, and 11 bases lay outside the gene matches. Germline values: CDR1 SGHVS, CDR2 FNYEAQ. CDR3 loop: CASSSLYSGGGSYEQYF. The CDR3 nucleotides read TGTGCCAGCAGCTCCCTTTATAGCGGGGGCGGGTCCTACGAGCAGTACTTC.

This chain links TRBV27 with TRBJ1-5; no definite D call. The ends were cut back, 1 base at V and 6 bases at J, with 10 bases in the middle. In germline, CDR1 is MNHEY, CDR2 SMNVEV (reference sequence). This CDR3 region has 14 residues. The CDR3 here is CASSLWSEGQPQHF. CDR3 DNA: TGTGCCAGCAGTTTATGGTCAGAGGGTCAGCCCCAGCATTTT.

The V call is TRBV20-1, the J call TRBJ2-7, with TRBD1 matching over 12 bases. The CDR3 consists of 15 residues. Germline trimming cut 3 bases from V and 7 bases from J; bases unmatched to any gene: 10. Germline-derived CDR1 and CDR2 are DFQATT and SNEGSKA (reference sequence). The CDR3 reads CSASTPGQGAWEQYF. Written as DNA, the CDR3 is TGCAGTGCTAGTACCCCGGGACAGGGGGCGTGGGAGCAGTACTTC.

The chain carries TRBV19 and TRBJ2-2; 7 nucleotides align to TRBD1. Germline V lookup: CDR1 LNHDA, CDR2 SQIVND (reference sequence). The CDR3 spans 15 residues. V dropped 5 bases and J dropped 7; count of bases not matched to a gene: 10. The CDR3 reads CASSLSGDRHGELFF. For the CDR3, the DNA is TGTGCCAGTAGTCTATCTGGGGACAGACACGGGGAGCTGTTTTTT.

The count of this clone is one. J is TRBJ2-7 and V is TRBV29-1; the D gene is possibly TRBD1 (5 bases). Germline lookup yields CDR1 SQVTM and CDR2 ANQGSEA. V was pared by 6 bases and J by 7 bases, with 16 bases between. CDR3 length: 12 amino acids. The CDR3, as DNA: TGCAGCGTAGCCACAGGATACTCTGAGCAGTACTTC. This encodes CSVATGYSEQYF.

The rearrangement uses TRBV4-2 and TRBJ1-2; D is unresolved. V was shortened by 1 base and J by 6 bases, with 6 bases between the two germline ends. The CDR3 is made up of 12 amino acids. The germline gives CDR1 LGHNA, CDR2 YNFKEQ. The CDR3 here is CASSQGPDGYTF. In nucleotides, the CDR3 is TGTGCCAGCAGCCAAGGTCCCGATGGCTACACCTTC.

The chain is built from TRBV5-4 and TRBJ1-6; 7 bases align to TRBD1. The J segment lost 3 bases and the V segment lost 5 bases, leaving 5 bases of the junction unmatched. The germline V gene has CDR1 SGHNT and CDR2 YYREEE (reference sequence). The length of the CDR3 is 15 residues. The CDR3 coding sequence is TGTGCCAGCAGACAGACAGGGTACTATAATTCACCCCTCCACTTT. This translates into CASRQTGYYNSPLHF.

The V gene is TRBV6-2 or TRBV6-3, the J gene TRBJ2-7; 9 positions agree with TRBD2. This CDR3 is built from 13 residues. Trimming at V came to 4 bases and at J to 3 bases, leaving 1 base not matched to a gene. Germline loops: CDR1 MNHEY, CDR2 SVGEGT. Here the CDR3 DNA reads TGTGCCAGCAGTTCTAGCGGGGTCTACGAGCAGTACTTC. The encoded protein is CASSSSGVYEQYF.

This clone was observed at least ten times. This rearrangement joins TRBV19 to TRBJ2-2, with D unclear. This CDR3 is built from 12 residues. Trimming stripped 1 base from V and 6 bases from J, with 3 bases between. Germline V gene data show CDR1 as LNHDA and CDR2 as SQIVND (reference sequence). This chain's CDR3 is CASSIGPGELFF. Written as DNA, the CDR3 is TGTGCCAGTAGTATAGGGCCCGGGGAGCTGTTTTTT.

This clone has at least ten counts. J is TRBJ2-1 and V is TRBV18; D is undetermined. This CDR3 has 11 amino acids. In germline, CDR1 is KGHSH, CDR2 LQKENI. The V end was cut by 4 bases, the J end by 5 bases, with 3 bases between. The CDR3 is CASSLNNEQFF. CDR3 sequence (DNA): TGTGCCAGCTCACTTAACAATGAGCAGTTCTTC.

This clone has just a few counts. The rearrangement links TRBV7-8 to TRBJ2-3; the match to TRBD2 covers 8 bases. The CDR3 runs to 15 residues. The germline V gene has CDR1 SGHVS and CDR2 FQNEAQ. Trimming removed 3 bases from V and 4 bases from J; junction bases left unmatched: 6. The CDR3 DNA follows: TGTGCCAGCAGCTTGCCGGGAGGGCCCTCAGATACGCAGTATTTT. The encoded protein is CASSLPGGPSDTQYF.

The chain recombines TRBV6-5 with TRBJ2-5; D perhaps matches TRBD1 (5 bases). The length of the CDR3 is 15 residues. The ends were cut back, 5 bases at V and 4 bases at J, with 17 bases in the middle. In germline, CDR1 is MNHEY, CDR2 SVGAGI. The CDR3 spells CASSPLTDVGETQYF. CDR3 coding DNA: TGTGCCAGCAGTCCCCTGACAGACGTAGGAGAGACCCAGTACTTC.

In DNA, the CDR3 is TGTGCCAGCAGACAGGGGGCTGGAAACACCATATATTTT. Amino acids: CASRQGAGNTIYF. The rearrangement joins TRBV12-3 or TRBV12-4 to TRBJ1-3, with 8 bases that match TRBD1. J lost 2 bases, V lost 6 bases, and 0 bases had no gene match. The CDR3 runs to 13 residues.

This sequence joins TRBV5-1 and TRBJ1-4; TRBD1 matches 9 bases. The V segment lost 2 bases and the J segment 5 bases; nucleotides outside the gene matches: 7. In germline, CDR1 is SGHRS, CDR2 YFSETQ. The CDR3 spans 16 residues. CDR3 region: CASSLTQGAGNEKLFF. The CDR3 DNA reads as TGCGCCAGCAGCTTAACACAGGGGGCGGGAAATGAAAAACTGTTTTTT.

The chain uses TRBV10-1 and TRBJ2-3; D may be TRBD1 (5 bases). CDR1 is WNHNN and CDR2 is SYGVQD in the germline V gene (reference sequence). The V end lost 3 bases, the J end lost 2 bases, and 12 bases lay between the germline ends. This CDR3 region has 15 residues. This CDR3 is CASSDSRATTDTQYF. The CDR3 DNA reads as TGCGCCAGCAGTGATTCCAGGGCGACCACAGATACGCAGTATTTT.

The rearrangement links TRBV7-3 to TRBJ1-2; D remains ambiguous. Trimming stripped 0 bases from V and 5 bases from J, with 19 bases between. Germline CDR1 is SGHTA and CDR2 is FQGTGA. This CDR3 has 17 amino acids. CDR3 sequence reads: CASSLTFLETFLYGYTF. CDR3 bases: TGTGCCAGCAGCTTAACCTTCCTCGAGACTTTCCTTTATGGCTACACCTTC. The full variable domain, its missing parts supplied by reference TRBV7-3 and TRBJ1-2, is GAGVSQTPSNKVTEKGKYVELRCDPISGHTALYWYRQSLGQGPEFLIYFQGTGAADDSGLPNDRFFAVRPEGSVSTLKIQRTERGDSAVYLCASSLTFLETFLYGYTFGSGTRLTVV.